A single sample is the source of the 21 T cell receptor beta chains below, sequenced in a study of shared clonotypes between healthy human individuals. Method: immunoSEQ multiplex PCR; TCRdb's copy keeps in-frame clones and lacks some. The sample lists over 800,000 clones, nearly 95% occurring once. CD8 cells classed as naive were CD45RO-negative and positively selected for CCR7, excluding terminally differentiated effector memory CD45RA+ cells. The source material was naive CD8+ T cells sorted from blood. The receptors stem from a man aged 25-45 years in good health.

This chain connects TRBV4-3 to TRBJ2-1; D call uncertain. The CDR3 runs 14 residues. CDR1 is LGHNA, CDR2 YSLEER, per germline. The V and J ends lost 3 bases and 6 bases respectively, with 12 bases between them. CDR3 sequence reads: CASSHFLGFNEQFF. The CDR3 DNA reads TGCGCCAGCAGCCATTTCTTGGGGTTCAATGAGCAGTTCTTC.

CDR3 amino acids: CASSVTVGYGYTF. Written as DNA, the CDR3 is TGTGCCAGCAGCGTAACGGTCGGGTATGGCTACACCTTC. The chain links TRBV9 to TRBJ1-2; D call uncertain. This CDR3 is 13 amino acids long. The germline V and J ends were trimmed by 1 base and 5 bases, with 9 bases remaining between them. Germline CDR1 SGDLS, CDR2 YYNGEE.

This clone appeared a few times. Other DNA sequences within the sample encode an identical CDR3. The gene calls are TRBV27 and TRBJ2-7; D may be TRBD2 (5 bases). Germline V gene sequence: CDR1 MNHEY, CDR2 SMNVEV (reference sequence). The CDR3 is 13 amino acids. V was cut by 3 bases and J by 2 bases, with 8 bases left in between. The CDR3 region is CASSLRATYEQYF. In DNA form, the CDR3 reads TGTGCCAGCAGTTTGCGGGCCACCTACGAGCAGTACTTC.

The chain carries TRBV4-3 and TRBJ2-5; 8 nucleotides line up with TRBD1. Germline CDR1 is LGHNA and CDR2 is YSLEER. The CDR3 loop spans 13 amino acids. Trimming took 4 bases from V and 4 from J; bases not matched to a gene: 2. The CDR3 loop is CASSRTGLETQYF. In DNA form, the CDR3 reads TGCGCCAGCAGCCGGACAGGGTTAGAGACCCAGTACTTC.

This chain joins TRBV12-5 and TRBJ2-1; maybe TRBD2 (8 bases). The CDR3 extends over 24 amino acids. Germline CDR1 is LGHNT and CDR2 is FRNRAP. Between the trimmed V and J ends, which lost 1 base and 4 bases, there was a span of 38 bases. The CDR3 bases are TGTGCTAGTGGTTTGGGAACTCGGGACAGCACTAGCGGTAAACCGGGAGGGGGTTACAATGAGCAGTTCTTC. This translates into CASGLGTRDSTSGKPGGGYNEQFF.

A few counts support this clone. The V call is TRBV15, the J call TRBJ2-1; D might be TRBD1 (6 bases). The CDR3 is made up of 14 amino acids. V lost 7 bases, J lost 7 bases, and 17 bases lay in between. CDR1 is LNHNV, CDR2 YYDKDF, per germline (reference sequence). The CDR3 region has the DNA TGTGCCACCAACGAGGGGGAATCATCAAATGAGCAGTTCTTC. It yields the protein CATNEGESSNEQFF.

The sample holds a few counts of this clone. The rearrangement uses TRBV10-3 and TRBJ2-7; D may be TRBD2 (6 bases). Germline V gene data show CDR1 as ENHRY and CDR2 as SYGVKD. V lost 4 bases and J 1 base, leaving 11 bases between the germline ends. The CDR3 spans 14 residues. In DNA, the CDR3 is TGTGCCATCAGTGCGGGGGTCCGATCCTACGAGCAGTACTTC. Translating gives CAISAGVRSYEQYF.

The chain combines TRBV6-1 with TRBJ2-1; tentative D call: TRBD1 (5 bases). With 4 bases removed from V and 1 base from J, the gap between germline ends came to 11 bases. Germline assignment: CDR1 MNHNS and CDR2 SASEGT. The CDR3 is 15 residues long. For the CDR3, the DNA is TGTGCCAGCAGTGTCAGGGCGGATTCCTACAATGAGCAGTTCTTC. This gives the protein CASSVRADSYNEQFF.

The chain is built from TRBV27 and TRBJ1-5; a weak D match, TRBD1 (5 bases). The ends were cut back, 4 bases at V and 2 bases at J, with 6 bases in the middle. The CDR3 is made up of 13 amino acids. Germline assignment: CDR1 MNHEY and CDR2 SMNVEV (reference sequence). As DNA, the CDR3 is TGTGCCAGCAGTTGGGGACGCAATCAGCCCCAGCATTTT. Translation: CASSWGRNQPQHF.

This chain links TRBV27 with TRBJ2-1; TRBD2 agrees at 9 bases. J gave up 1 base and V 3 bases, and 4 bases lay outside the gene matches. Germline V gene data show CDR1 as MNHEY and CDR2 as SMNVEV (reference sequence). This CDR3 comprises 16 residues. DNA for the CDR3: TGTGCCAGCAGTTTCCTAGCGGGAAAATCCTACAATGAGCAGTTCTTC. Protein product: CASSFLAGKSYNEQFF.

The V and J genes are TRBV27 and TRBJ2-4; D is uncertain. The V gene lost 4 bases and the J gene lost 0 bases, with 7 bases spanning the gap. The CDR3 loop spans 14 amino acids. CDR1 is MNHEY, CDR2 SMNVEV, per germline (reference sequence). CDR3 coding DNA: TGTGCCAGCAGTTCTCTCCTAGCCAAAAACATTCAGTACTTC. As protein: CASSSLLAKNIQYF.

The chain has TRBV6-5 and TRBJ2-2; D is perhaps TRBD1 (5 bases). There are 14 residues in the CDR3. Germline V CDR1 and CDR2: MNHEY, SVGAGI. V was clipped by 2 bases and J by 6 bases, with 10 bases between them. This CDR3 reads CASSYGWGAGELFF. Written as DNA, the CDR3 is TGTGCCAGCAGTTACGGTTGGGGCGCCGGGGAGCTGTTTTTT.

The chain couples TRBV11-2 to TRBJ1-5; the D gene is possibly TRBD1 (5 bases). Trimming removed 3 bases at V and 0 bases at J, with 6 bases between. Germline loops: CDR1 SGHAT, CDR2 FQNNGV. The CDR3 runs to 14 residues. This chain's CDR3 is CASSFRGSNQPQHF. The CDR3 bases are TGTGCCAGCAGCTTTAGGGGTAGCAATCAGCCCCAGCATTTT. Complete variable domain (other parts from reference TRBV11-2 and TRBJ1-5): EAGVAQSPRYKIIEKRQSVAFWCNPISGHATLYWYQQILGQGPKLLIQFQNNGVVDDSQLPKDRFSAERLKGVDSTLKIQPAKLEDSAVYLCASSFRGSNQPQHFGDGTRLSIL.

V gene TRBV9 combines with J gene TRBJ2-5; tentatively, D is TRBD1 (6 bases). This CDR3 has 17 residues. Germline V gene lookup returns CDR1 SGDLS and CDR2 YYNGEE. With 7 bases removed from V and 5 bases from J, the gap between germline ends came to 27 bases. CDR3 nucleotides: TGTGCCAGCGCGCAATCCGGGACATACCCTGATAGGGAGACCCAGTACTTC. This codes for CASAQSGTYPDRETQYF.

The chain employs TRBV7-6 and TRBJ2-7, with no clear D. The CDR3 length is 14 residues. Trimming removed 5 bases at V and 4 bases at J, with 15 bases between. Germline CDR1 reads SGHVS; CDR2 reads FNYEAQ. DNA for the CDR3: TGTGCCAGCAGCCCCGGTGGCCCAGATTACGAGCAGTACTTC. This encodes CASSPGGPDYEQYF.

The genes are TRBV6-5 and TRBJ1-2; tentative D call: TRBD1 (5 bases). Between the trimmed V and J ends, which lost 2 bases and 6 bases, there was a span of 13 bases. The CDR3 has 14 amino acids. The V gene's germline CDR1 is MNHEY and CDR2 SVGAGI. The CDR3 spells CASSYVEGADGYTF. The DNA of the CDR3 is TGTGCCAGCAGTTACGTCGAAGGGGCGGATGGCTACACCTTC.

The CDR3 nucleotides are TGTGCCAGCTCCCCGCCCGGCCTAGCGGGGGAGACAGAGACCCAGTACTTC. Its protein product is CASSPPGLAGETETQYF. This chain joins TRBV18 and TRBJ2-5; 10 nucleotides agree with TRBD2. CDR1 is KGHSH, CDR2 LQKENI, per germline. This CDR3 is built from 17 residues. V trimming: 6 bases; J trimming: 4 bases; junction bases outside the gene matches: 14. Full variable domain (rest looked up from reference TRBV18 and TRBJ2-5): NAGVMQNPRHLVRRRGQEARLRCSPMKGHSHVYWYRQLPEEGLKFMVYLQKENIIDESGMPKERFSAEFPKEGPSILRIQQVVRGDSAAYFCASSPPGLAGETETQYFGPGTRLLVL.

This chain joins TRBV2 and TRBJ2-2; 9 nucleotides line up with TRBD1. The junction had 0 bases not matched to a gene; V was cut back by 1 base and J by 6 bases. The length of the CDR3 is 14 residues. Germline V lookup: CDR1 SNHLY, CDR2 FYNNEI. CDR3 nucleotide sequence: TGTGCCAGCAGTGAAGGGACAGGGGCCGGGGAGCTGTTTTTT. This codes for CASSEGTGAGELFF.

This rearrangement joins TRBV29-1 to TRBJ1-2, with D uncertain. The CDR3 runs to 12 residues. V gave up 1 base and J gave up 3 bases, with 6 bases separating them. CDR1 and CDR2 (germline): SQVTM, ANQGSEA. Here the CDR3 reads CSVEGAYYGYTF. In DNA, the CDR3 is TGCAGCGTTGAAGGGGCCTACTATGGCTACACCTTC. The full variable domain, in which reference TRBV29-1 and TRBJ1-2 provide the parts outside the CDR3, is SAVISQKPSRDICQRGTSLTIQCQVDSQVTMMFWYRQQPGQSLTLIATANQGSEATYESGFVIDKFPISRPNLTFSTLTVSNMSPEDSSIYLCSVEGAYYGYTFGSGTRLTVV.

This sequence joins TRBV12-2 and TRBJ1-5. TRBV12-2 is reported as a pseudogene. The CDR3 extends over 20 amino acids. This chain's CDR3 is CASRFPPSEALSSSNQPQHF. CDR3 bases: TGTGCAAGTCGCTTTCCGCCTTCGGAAGCACTATCGAGTAGCAATCAGCCCCAGCATTTT.

This sequence joins TRBV27 and TRBJ1-5; 8 positions agree with TRBD1. V was clipped by 4 bases and J by 0 bases; unmatched bases: 11. The CDR3 extends over 18 amino acids. In germline, CDR1 is MNHEY, CDR2 SMNVEV (reference sequence). DNA of the CDR3: TGTGCCAGCAGTTCCATAGGACAGGGCTCCTATAGCAATCAGCCCCAGCATTTT. Its protein product is CASSSIGQGSYSNQPQHF.